One and the same sample provided the 30 T cell receptor beta chains below, sequenced in a study of cytomegalovirus exposure and HLA in healthy donors. 60 Vbeta and 13 Jbeta primers were used in PCR. Clones were read by immunoSEQ multiplex PCR, and TCRdb kept only the in-frame ones, dropping some. The table shows approximately 200,000 clones, with 65% to 80% occurring only once. Specimen: PBMCs. Receptors were obtained from a man aged 40-55 years in good health and CMV-seronegative.

This chain joins TRBV2 and TRBJ1-1; D call uncertain. The V end lost 4 bases, the J end lost 1 base, and 13 bases lay between the germline ends. Germline-derived CDR1 and CDR2 are SNHLY and FYNNEI. The CDR3 has 15 residues. In DNA form, the CDR3 reads TGTGCCAGCAGTGGAGGGAGAATGGGGAACACTGAAGCTTTCTTT. Translation: CASSGGRMGNTEAFF. The whole variable domain, filled in from reference TRBV2 and TRBJ1-1, reads EPEVTQTPSHQVTQMGQEVILRCVPISNHLYFYWYRQILGQKVEFLVSFYNNEISEKSEIFDDQFSVERPDGSNFTLKIRSTKLEDSAMYFCASSGGRMGNTEAFFGQGTRLTVV.

This clone came up a few times. V and J are TRBV29-1 and TRBJ2-2; tentative D call: TRBD2 (6 bases). The V end lost 1 base, the J end lost 1 base, and 7 bases lay between the germline ends. CDR1 and CDR2 (germline): SQVTM, ANQGSEA. The CDR3 runs to 14 residues. DNA of the CDR3: TGCAGCGTTGAAGGGGGGGTGAACACCGGGGAGCTGTTTTTT. This translates into CSVEGGVNTGELFF.

This clone was counted a few times. The V gene is TRBV23-1, the J gene TRBJ2-7; a possible D gene is TRBD2 (7 bases). TRBV23-1 falls under the ORF class, with uncertain function. Trimming shortened V by 8 bases and J by 2 bases, and 16 bases separated the two germline ends. This CDR3 is 14 amino acids long. CDR3 loop: CASPIGGAPYEQYF. CDR3 nucleotides: TGCGCCAGCCCCATAGGGGGGGCCCCCTACGAGCAGTACTTC.

The chain couples TRBV28 to TRBJ1-1; D remains ambiguous. V was shortened by 0 bases and J by 0 bases, with 11 bases between the two germline ends. The germline CDR1 and CDR2 sequences are MDHEN and SYDVKM. The CDR3 contains 16 residues. The CDR3 DNA is TGTGCCAGCAGTTTATGGGGGAGCGGGTTGAACACTGAAGCTTTCTTT. It specifies CASSLWGSGLNTEAFF.

The chain joins TRBV28 to TRBJ2-5, with a tentative D call TRBD2 (6 bases). The CDR3 is made up of 13 amino acids. The V end was cut by 3 bases, the J end by 6 bases, with 11 bases between. The germline V gene has CDR1 MDHEN and CDR2 SYDVKM. CDR3: CASSLGTGKTQYF. The CDR3 DNA sequence: TGTGCCAGCAGTTTGGGGACTGGAAAGACCCAGTACTTC.

The chain uses TRBV13 and TRBJ2-3, with TRBD2 matching 10 bases. Germline values: CDR1 PRHDT, CDR2 FYEKMQ (reference sequence). The CDR3 totals 15 residues. Trimming at V came to 1 base and at J to 4 bases, leaving 2 bases not matched to a gene. CDR3 in amino acids: CASSLEAGGPDTQYF. In nucleotides, the CDR3 is TGTGCCAGCAGCTTAGAAGCGGGGGGGCCAGATACGCAGTATTTT.

The chain combines TRBV2 with TRBJ1-2, with TRBD1 matching 8 bases. With 7 bases clipped from V and 2 bases from J, the junction kept 6 bases outside the gene matches. There are 14 residues in the CDR3. The germline V gene has CDR1 SNHLY and CDR2 FYNNEI. The CDR3 here is CASNPRTGNYGYTF. CDR3 DNA sequence: TGTGCCAGCAACCCCAGGACAGGGAACTATGGCTACACCTTC.

This clone was counted a few times. This chain connects TRBV7-8 to TRBJ2-5; 11 nucleotides agree with TRBD2. The J call may not be correct, given that the DNA end is closer to TRBJ2-7. Germline V gene sequence: CDR1 SGHVS, CDR2 FQNEAQ. The length of the CDR3 is 14 residues. In DNA, the CDR3 is TGTGCCAGCAGAAGGTCCGGGACTAGCGGCGAGCAGTACTTC. This codes for CASRRSGTSGEQYF.

This chain uses TRBV18 with TRBJ2-7; the D is unclear. V was shortened by 1 base and J by 0 bases, with 7 bases between the two germline ends. The CDR3 loop spans 14 amino acids. Per the germline V gene, CDR1 is KGHSH and CDR2 is LQKENI. Here the CDR3 reads CASSPLSVSYEQYF. DNA for the CDR3: TGTGCCAGCTCACCACTTTCCGTCTCCTACGAGCAGTACTTC.

The rearrangement uses TRBV5-1 and TRBJ2-3, with 11 bases aligning to TRBD2. This CDR3 has 17 amino acids. J gave up 5 bases and V 2 bases, and 10 bases lay outside the gene matches. Germline V lookup: CDR1 SGHRS, CDR2 YFSETQ. The CDR3: CASSFSFSGRAEDTQYF. CDR3 in DNA: TGCGCCAGCAGCTTCAGTTTTAGCGGGAGGGCCGAAGATACGCAGTATTTT.

The rearrangement joins TRBV10-1 to TRBJ2-7; 7 bases are a match to TRBD1. The CDR3 runs 15 residues. CDR1 is WNHNN, CDR2 SYGVQD, per germline (reference sequence). V shed 0 bases and J 7 bases; nucleotides not matched to a gene: 9. Written as DNA, the CDR3 is TGCGCCAGCAGTGAGTCGGACAGGCGAGGTGGAGAGCAGTACTTC. This codes for CASSESDRRGGEQYF.

The chain has TRBV23-1 and TRBJ1-1; D is unclear. TRBV23-1 is noted as an ORF with a role that remains uncertain. The CDR3 contains 13 residues. V dropped 10 bases and J dropped 10 bases, with 22 bases sitting between them. The CDR3 DNA reads as TGCGCCAACCTCCAGCCAATCAGTCGGAGAGCTTTCTTT. Protein product: CANLQPISRRAFF.

This chain joins TRBV18 and TRBJ1-1; D not certain. This CDR3 is built from 13 residues. The germline V gene encodes CDR1 KGHSH and CDR2 LQKENI. V was pared by 2 bases and J by 8 bases, with 12 bases between. The CDR3 nucleotides are TGTGCCAGCTCACCAGGGTTCCGAGCGGAAGCTTTCTTT. Translation gives CASSPGFRAEAFF. Variable domain in full (rest from reference TRBV18 and TRBJ1-1): NAGVMQNPRHLVRRRGQEARLRCSPMKGHSHVYWYRQLPEEGLKFMVYLQKENIIDESGMPKERFSAEFPKEGPSILRIQQVVRGDSAAYFCASSPGFRAEAFFGQGTRLTVV.

At least ten counts were recorded for this clone. The chain couples TRBV7-8 to TRBJ1-1; D ambiguous. Trimming shortened V by 5 bases and J by 3 bases, and 10 bases separated the two germline ends. The germline V gene has CDR1 SGHVS and CDR2 FQNEAQ. The CDR3 runs to 13 residues. Here the CDR3 reads CASSVGRDTEAFF. The CDR3 DNA sequence: TGTGCCAGCAGCGTTGGGCGGGACACTGAAGCTTTCTTT.

The table lists this clone with a count of one. The V call is TRBV28, the J call TRBJ2-7; no reliable D call. Germline lookup yields CDR1 MDHEN and CDR2 SYDVKM. The CDR3 consists of 12 residues. V lost 4 bases and J lost 6, with 10 bases in between. The CDR3 loop reads CASSWPTPEQYF. In DNA, the CDR3 is TGTGCCAGCAGTTGGCCAACCCCCGAGCAGTACTTC.

The V call is TRBV7-8, the J call TRBJ1-5; D unresolved. Trimming took off 0 bases at V and 6 bases at J, with 9 bases between the two ends. The CDR3 consists of 14 residues. Germline V CDR1 and CDR2: SGHVS, FQNEAQ. DNA for the CDR3: TGTGCCAGCAGCTTAGCCCAGTTTCCTCAGCCCCAGCATTTT. Residues: CASSLAQFPQPQHF.

The J gene is TRBJ1-1, the V gene TRBV9, with a possible D match to TRBD1 (5 bases). Looked up from germline, CDR1 is SGDLS and CDR2 is YYNGEE. V lost 0 bases and J lost 0, with 6 bases in between. This CDR3 contains 14 residues. The CDR3 here is CASSVATVNTEAFF. Written as DNA, the CDR3 is TGTGCCAGCAGCGTAGCGACAGTGAACACTGAAGCTTTCTTT.

CDR3 region: CASLGGQGSYEQYF. The DNA of the CDR3 is TGTGCTAGTTTGGGGGGACAGGGCTCCTACGAGCAGTACTTC. The chain joins TRBV12-5 to TRBJ2-7; 9 bases align to TRBD1. V trimming: 8 bases; J trimming: 0 bases; junction bases outside the gene matches: 5. The CDR3 is 14 residues long. The germline gives CDR1 LGHNT, CDR2 FRNRAP.

The chain combines TRBV9 with TRBJ2-1, with a possible D match to TRBD1 (6 bases). This CDR3 spans 16 amino acids. The germline V gene has CDR1 SGDLS and CDR2 YYNGEE. The V and J ends lost 0 bases and 6 bases respectively, with 16 bases between them. CDR3 bases: TGTGCCAGCAGCGTAGGCTTGGGGGCGCTGGGCAATGAGCAGTTCTTC. Translating gives CASSVGLGALGNEQFF.

This chain links TRBV4-1 with TRBJ2-3; TRBD2 might be the D (5 bases). The germline V gene has CDR1 MGHRA and CDR2 YSYEKL. CDR3 size: 15 residues. Trimming stripped 1 base from V and 2 bases from J, with 10 bases between. The CDR3 sequence: CASSQASGNTDTQYF. The CDR3 DNA follows: TGCGCCAGCAGCCAAGCTTCGGGAAACACAGATACGCAGTATTTT.

There are a few counts of this clone. The chain couples TRBV6-1 to TRBJ1-2, with 8 bases identical to TRBD1. Trimming cost V 1 base and J 7 bases; bases outside gene matches: 5. The CDR3 totals 14 residues. In germline, CDR1 is MNHNS, CDR2 SASEGT. In nucleotides, the CDR3 is TGTGCCAGCAGTGAAGGGACAGGGTCGTCTGGCTACACCTTC. Translated: CASSEGTGSSGYTF.

The CDR3 reads CASILSGRANNEQFF. The CDR3 nucleotides are TGCGCCAGCATACTTAGCGGGAGGGCCAACAATGAGCAGTTCTTC. V gene TRBV5-1 combines with J gene TRBJ2-1; 11 positions agree with TRBD2. The CDR3 runs to 15 residues. Germline assignment: CDR1 SGHRS and CDR2 YFSETQ. V lost 6 bases to trimming and J lost 5 bases; unmatched junction nucleotides: 7.

The J gene is TRBJ2-1, the V gene TRBV7-3; 9 bases map to TRBD1. V lost 8 bases to trimming and J lost 1 base; unmatched junction nucleotides: 3. This CDR3 is 14 amino acids long. Germline CDR1 SGHTA, CDR2 FQGTGA. In DNA, the CDR3 is TGTGCCAGCGGACAGGGGAAATCCTACAATGAGCAGTTCTTC. Amino acid sequence: CASGQGKSYNEQFF.

The chain combines TRBV7-7 with TRBJ1-4, with 8 bases identical to TRBD1. J lost 3 bases, V lost 5 bases, and 11 bases had no gene match. The CDR3 runs to 17 residues. Per the germline V gene, CDR1 is SSHAT and CDR2 is FNYEAQ (reference sequence). CDR3 protein: CASSVSGTGFPNEKLFF. The CDR3 nucleotides read TGTGCCAGCAGCGTCTCCGGGACAGGCTTTCCTAATGAAAAACTGTTTTTT.

The genes are TRBV5-4 and TRBJ2-1, with unresolved D. The CDR3 is made up of 15 amino acids. The germline CDR1 and CDR2 sequences are SGHNT and YYREEE (reference sequence). The ends were cut back, 0 bases at V and 0 bases at J, with 7 bases in the middle. CDR3 bases: TGTGCCAGCAGCTTGGGACTCCGCTCCTACAATGAGCAGTTCTTC. Encoded protein: CASSLGLRSYNEQFF.

This rearrangement joins TRBV6-5 to TRBJ2-2; D is uncertain. The CDR3 spans 12 residues. Between the trimmed V and J ends, which lost 6 bases and 4 bases, there was a span of 6 bases. The germline V gene encodes CDR1 MNHEY and CDR2 SVGAGI. The CDR3 DNA reads TGTGCCAGCAGCACGGGCACCGGGGAGCTGTTTTTT. Residues: CASSTGTGELFF.

On this clone itself: Different DNA sequences within this sample yield the same CDR3. The rearrangement joins TRBV7-2 to TRBJ2-7; D not resolved. V dropped 1 base and J dropped 2 bases, with 9 bases sitting between them. Germline V gene sequence: CDR1 SGHTA, CDR2 FQGNSA. The CDR3 totals 14 residues. CDR3 in amino acids: CASSLDRGPYEQYF. The CDR3 nucleotides read TGTGCCAGCAGCTTAGATCGTGGGCCCTACGAGCAGTACTTC.

This chain joins TRBV21-1 and TRBJ2-3; TRBD1 was called by the table and not checked on the DNA. TRBV21-1 is given as a pseudogene. The CDR3 has 15 residues. CDR3 in amino acids: CASSKDRASPDTQYF. DNA of the CDR3: TGTGCCAGCAGCAAGGACAGGGCAAGCCCAGATACGCAGTATTTT.

This clone was found a few times. The chain recombines TRBV6-5 with TRBJ1-5; TRBD1 aligns across 9 bases. V lost 4 bases to trimming and J lost 9 bases; unmatched junction nucleotides: 13. The CDR3 is made up of 16 amino acids. Germline-derived CDR1 and CDR2 are MNHEY and SVGAGI. DNA of the CDR3: TGTGCCAGCAGTTCCCGGACAGGGGCCTTGCAAGGGCCCCAGCATTTT. It is translated as CASSSRTGALQGPQHF.

V is TRBV25-1 and J is TRBJ2-1; TRBD2 matches 10 bases. Germline V CDR1 and CDR2: MGHDK, SYGVNS. This CDR3 comprises 12 residues. The V segment lost 7 bases and the J segment 13 bases; nucleotides outside the gene matches: 7. DNA for the CDR3: TGTGCCAGCAACGTCGCTAGCGGGGGACAGTTCTTC. It specifies CASNVASGGQFF.